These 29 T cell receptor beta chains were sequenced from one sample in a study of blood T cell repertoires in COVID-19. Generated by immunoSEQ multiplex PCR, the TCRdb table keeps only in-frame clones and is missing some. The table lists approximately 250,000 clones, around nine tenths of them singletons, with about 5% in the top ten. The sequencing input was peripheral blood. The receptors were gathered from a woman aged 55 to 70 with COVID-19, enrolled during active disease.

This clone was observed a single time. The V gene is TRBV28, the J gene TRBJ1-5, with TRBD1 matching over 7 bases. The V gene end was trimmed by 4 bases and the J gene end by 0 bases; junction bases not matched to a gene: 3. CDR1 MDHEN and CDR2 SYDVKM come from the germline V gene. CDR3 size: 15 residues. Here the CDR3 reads CASSSTGTSNQPQHF. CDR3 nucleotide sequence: TGTGCCAGCAGTTCGACAGGGACTAGCAATCAGCCCCAGCATTTT.

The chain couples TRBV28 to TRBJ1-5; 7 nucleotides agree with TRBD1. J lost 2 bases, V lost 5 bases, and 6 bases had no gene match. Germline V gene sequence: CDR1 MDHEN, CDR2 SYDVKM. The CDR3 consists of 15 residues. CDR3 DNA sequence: TGTGCCAGCAGTGTGGACAGGACGCGCAATCAGCCCCAGCATTTT. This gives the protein CASSVDRTRNQPQHF.

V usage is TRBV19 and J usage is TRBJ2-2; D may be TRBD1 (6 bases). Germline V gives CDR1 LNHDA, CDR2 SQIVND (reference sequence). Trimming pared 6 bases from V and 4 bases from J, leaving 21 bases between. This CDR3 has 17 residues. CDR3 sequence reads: CASSTLRQGGTTGELFF. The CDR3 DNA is TGTGCCAGTAGCACTCTTAGACAAGGGGGTACCACCGGGGAGCTGTTTTTT.

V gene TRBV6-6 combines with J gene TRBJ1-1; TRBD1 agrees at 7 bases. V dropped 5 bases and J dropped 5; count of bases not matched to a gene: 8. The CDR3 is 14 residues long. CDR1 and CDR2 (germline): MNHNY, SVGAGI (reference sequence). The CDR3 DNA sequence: TGTGCCAGCAGTGGCTACGCACAGGGGACTGAAGCTTTCTTT. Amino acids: CASSGYAQGTEAFF.

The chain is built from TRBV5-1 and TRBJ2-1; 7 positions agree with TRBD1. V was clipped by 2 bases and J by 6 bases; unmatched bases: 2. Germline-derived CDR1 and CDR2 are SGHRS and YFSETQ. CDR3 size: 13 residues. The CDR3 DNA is TGCGCCAGCAGCTTAACAGGGGCCAATGAGCAGTTCTTC. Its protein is CASSLTGANEQFF.

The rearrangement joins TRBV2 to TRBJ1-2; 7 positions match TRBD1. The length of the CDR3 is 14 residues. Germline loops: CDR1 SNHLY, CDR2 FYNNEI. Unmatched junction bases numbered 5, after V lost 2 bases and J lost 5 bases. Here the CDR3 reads CASSEYGTAYGYTF. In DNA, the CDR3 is TGTGCCAGCAGTGAATACGGGACAGCTTATGGCTACACCTTC.

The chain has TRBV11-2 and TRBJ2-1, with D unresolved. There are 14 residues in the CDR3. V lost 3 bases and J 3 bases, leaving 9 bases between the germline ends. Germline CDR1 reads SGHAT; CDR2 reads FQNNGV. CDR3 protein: CASSFSRNYNEQFF. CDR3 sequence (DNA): TGTGCCAGCAGCTTTAGTAGAAACTACAATGAGCAGTTCTTC.

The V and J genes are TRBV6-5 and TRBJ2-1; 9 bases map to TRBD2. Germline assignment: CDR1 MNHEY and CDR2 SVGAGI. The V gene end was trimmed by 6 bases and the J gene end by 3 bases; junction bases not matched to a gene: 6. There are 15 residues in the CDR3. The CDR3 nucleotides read TGTGCCAGCAGAAAGGGGCGGGAGGGCTACAATGAGCAGTTCTTC. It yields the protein CASRKGREGYNEQFF.

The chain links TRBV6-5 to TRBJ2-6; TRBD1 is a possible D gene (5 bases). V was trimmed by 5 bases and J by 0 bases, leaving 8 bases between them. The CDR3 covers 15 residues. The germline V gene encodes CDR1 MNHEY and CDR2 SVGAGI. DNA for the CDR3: TGTGCCAGCAGTCCAGGGCTCTCTGGGGCCAACGTCCTGACTTTC. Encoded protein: CASSPGLSGANVLTF.

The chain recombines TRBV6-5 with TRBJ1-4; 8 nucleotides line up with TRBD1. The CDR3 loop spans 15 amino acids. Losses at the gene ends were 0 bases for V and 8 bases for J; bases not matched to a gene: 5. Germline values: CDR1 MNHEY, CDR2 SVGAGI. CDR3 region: CASSYSAGGSEKLFF. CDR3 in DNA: TGTGCCAGCAGTTACTCGGCAGGGGGCTCCGAAAAACTGTTTTTT.

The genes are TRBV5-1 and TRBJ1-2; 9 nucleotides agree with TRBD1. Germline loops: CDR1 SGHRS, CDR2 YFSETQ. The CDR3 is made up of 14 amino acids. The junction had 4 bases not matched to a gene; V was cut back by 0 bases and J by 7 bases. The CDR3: CASSLALDRGGYTF. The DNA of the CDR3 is TGCGCCAGCAGCTTGGCTTTGGACAGGGGTGGCTACACCTTC.

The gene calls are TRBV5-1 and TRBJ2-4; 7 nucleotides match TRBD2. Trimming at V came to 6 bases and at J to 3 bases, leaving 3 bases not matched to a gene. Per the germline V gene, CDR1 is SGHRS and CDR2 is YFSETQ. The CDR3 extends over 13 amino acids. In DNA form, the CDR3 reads TGCGCCAGCACGAGGGAGGGCAAAAACATTCAGTACTTC. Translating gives CASTREGKNIQYF. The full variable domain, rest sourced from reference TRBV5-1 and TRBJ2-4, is KAGVTQTPRYLIKTRGQQVTLSCSPISGHRSVSWYQQTPGQGLQFLFEYFSETQRNKGNFPGRFSGRQFSNSRSEMNVSTLELGDSALYLCASTREGKNIQYFGAGTRLSVL.

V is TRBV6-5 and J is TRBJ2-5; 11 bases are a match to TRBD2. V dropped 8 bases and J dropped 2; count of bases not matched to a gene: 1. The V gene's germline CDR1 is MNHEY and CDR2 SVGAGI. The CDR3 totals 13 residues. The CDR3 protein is CASGTSGQETQYF. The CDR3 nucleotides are TGTGCCAGCGGGACTAGCGGTCAAGAGACCCAGTACTTC.

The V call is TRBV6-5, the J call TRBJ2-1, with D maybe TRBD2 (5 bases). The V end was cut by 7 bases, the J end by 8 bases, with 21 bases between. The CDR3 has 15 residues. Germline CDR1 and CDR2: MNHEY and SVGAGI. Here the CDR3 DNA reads TGTGCCAGCATCCTCGGCCGTACGAGTAGCGATGAGCAGTTCTTC. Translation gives CASILGRTSSDEQFF.

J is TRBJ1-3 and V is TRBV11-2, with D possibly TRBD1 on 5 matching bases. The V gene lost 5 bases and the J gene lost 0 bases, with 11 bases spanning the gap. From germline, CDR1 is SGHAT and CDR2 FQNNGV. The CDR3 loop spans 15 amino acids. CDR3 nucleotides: TGTGCCAGCAGCACCGCCGGACACTCTGGAAACACCATATATTTT. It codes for CASSTAGHSGNTIYF.

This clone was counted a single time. This chain's CDR3 is CASSFPLNRTGNTIYF. The CDR3 DNA reads TGTGCCAGCAGCTTCCCACTGAACCGGACAGGAAACACCATATATTTT. V gene TRBV12-1 combines with J gene TRBJ1-3; no DNA check was done on the table's D call, TRBD1. TRBV12-1 is shown as a pseudogene. CDR3 length: 16 residues.

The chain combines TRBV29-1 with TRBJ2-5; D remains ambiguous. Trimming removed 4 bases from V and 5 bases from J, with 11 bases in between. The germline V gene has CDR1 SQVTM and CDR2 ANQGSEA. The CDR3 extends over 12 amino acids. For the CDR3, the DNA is TGCAGCGTTGGGAGCCCCGGGGAGACCCAGTACTTC. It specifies CSVGSPGETQYF.

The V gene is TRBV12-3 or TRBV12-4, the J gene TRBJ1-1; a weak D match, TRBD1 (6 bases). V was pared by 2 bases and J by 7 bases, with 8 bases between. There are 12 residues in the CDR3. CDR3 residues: CASSLLTGEAFF. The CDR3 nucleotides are TGTGCCAGCAGTTTACTGACAGGTGAAGCTTTCTTT.

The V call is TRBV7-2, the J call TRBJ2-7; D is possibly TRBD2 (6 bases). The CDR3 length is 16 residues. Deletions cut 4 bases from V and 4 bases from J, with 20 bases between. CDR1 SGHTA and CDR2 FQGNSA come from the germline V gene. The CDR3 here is CASSSRRSGLGYEQYF. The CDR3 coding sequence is TGTGCCAGCAGCTCCCGCAGATCGGGACTCGGGTACGAGCAGTACTTC.

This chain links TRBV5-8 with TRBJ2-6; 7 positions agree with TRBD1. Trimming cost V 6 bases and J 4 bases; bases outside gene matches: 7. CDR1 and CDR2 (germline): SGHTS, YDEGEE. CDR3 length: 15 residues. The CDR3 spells CASNLQGSGANVLTF. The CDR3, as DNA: TGTGCCAGCAACTTACAGGGGTCCGGGGCCAACGTCCTGACTTTC.

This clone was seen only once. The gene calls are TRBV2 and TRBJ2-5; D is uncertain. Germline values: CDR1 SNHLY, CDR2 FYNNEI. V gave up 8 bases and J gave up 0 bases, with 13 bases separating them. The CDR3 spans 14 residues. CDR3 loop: CASSSNRYQETQYF. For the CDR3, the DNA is TGTGCCAGCTCGAGCAATCGTTACCAAGAGACCCAGTACTTC.

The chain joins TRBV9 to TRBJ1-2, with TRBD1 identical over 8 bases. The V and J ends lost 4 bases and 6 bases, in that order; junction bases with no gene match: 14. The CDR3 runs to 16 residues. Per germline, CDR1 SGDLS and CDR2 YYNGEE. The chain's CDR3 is CASSPTGAPSLHGYTF. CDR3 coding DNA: TGTGCCAGCAGCCCGACAGGGGCTCCTAGCCTACATGGCTACACCTTC.

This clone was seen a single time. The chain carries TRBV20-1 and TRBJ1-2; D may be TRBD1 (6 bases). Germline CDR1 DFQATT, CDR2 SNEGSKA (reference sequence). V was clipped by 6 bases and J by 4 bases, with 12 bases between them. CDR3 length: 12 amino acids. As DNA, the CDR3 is TGCAGTGCCAGTGGGGGCATCTATGGCTACACCTTC. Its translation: CSASGGIYGYTF.

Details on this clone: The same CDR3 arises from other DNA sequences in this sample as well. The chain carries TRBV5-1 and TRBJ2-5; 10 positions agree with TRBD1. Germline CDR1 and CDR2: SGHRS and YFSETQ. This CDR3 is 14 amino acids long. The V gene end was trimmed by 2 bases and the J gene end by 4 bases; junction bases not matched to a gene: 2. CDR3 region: CASSLDRGRETQYF. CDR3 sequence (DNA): TGCGCCAGCAGCTTAGACAGGGGGCGAGAGACCCAGTACTTC.

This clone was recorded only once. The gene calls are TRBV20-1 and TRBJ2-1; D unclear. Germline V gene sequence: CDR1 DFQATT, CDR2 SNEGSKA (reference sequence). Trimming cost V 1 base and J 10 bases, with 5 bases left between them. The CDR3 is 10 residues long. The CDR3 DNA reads TGCAGTGCTAGAGTGCGAGAGCAGTTCTTC. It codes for CSARVREQFF.

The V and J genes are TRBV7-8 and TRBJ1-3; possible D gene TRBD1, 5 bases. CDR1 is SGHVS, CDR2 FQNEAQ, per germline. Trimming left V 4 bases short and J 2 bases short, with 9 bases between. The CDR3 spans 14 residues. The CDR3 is CASSSWGAGNTIYF. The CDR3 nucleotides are TGTGCCAGCAGCTCGTGGGGGGCTGGAAACACCATATATTTT. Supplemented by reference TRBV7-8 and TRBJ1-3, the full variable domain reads GAGVSQSPRYKVAKRGQDVALRCDPISGHVSLFWYQQALGQGPEFLTYFQNEAQLDKSGLPSDRFFAERPEGSVSTLKIQRTQQEDSAVYLCASSSWGAGNTIYFGEGSWLTVV.

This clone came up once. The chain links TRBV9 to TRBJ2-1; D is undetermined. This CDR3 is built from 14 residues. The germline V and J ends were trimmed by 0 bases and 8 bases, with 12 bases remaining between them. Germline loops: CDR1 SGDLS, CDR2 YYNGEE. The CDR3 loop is CASSVDSRVDEQFF. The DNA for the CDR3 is TGTGCCAGCAGCGTAGACTCCCGGGTGGATGAGCAGTTCTTC.

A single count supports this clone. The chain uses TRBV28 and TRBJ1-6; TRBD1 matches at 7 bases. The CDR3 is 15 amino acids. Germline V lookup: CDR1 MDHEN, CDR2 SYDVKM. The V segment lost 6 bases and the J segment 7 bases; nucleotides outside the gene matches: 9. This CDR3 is CASREPTGRNSPLHF. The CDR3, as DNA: TGTGCCAGCAGAGAACCGACAGGGAGAAATTCACCCCTCCACTTT. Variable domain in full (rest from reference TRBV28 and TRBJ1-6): DVKVTQSSRYLVKRTGEKVFLECVQDMDHENMFWYRQDPGLGLRLIYFSYDVKMKEKGDIPEGYSVSREKKERFSLILESASTNQTSMYLCASREPTGRNSPLHFGNGTRLTVT.

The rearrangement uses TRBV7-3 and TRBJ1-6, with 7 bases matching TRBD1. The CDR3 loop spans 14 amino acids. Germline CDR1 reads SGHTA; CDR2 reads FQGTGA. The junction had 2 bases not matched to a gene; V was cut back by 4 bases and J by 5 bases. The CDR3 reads CASSSGTDNSPLHF. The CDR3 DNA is TGTGCCAGCAGCTCCGGGACAGATAATTCACCCCTCCACTTT.